What follows are 20 T cell receptor beta chains derived from one specimen sequenced in a study of regulatory T cells in long-lasting Graves disease. Time point specified: newly diagnosed GD, antithyroid drugs for less than 3 months. PBMCs provided the RNA from which the TCR library was made. Building the TCR beta libraries relied on iRepertoire HTBI primers, and CDR3 regions underwent Arm-PCR. One entry per CDR3 protein results from TCRdb running MiXCR on the multiplex PCR reads. The repertoire holds approximately 230,000 distinct CDR3 sequences, about 17% seen once, with approximately 20% in the top ten. Sequencing used peripheral blood mononuclear cells (PBMCs), obtained at new diagnosis, from a patient treated with antithyroid drugs. The receptor source for this set is a female donor with Graves disease.

This clonotype has a count of ten or more. The genes are TRBV29-1 and TRBJ1-1; unclear D gene. Germline V CDR1 and CDR2: SQVTM, ANQGSEA. The length of the CDR3 is 13 residues. V gave up 4 bases and J gave up 1 base, with 10 bases separating them. The CDR3 here is CSVAADTNTEAFF. CDR3 nucleotides: TGCAGCGTTGCTGCGGATACGAACACTGAAGCTTTCTTT. Combining the CDR3 with reference TRBV29-1 and TRBJ1-1 gives the whole variable domain SAVISQKPSRDICQRGTSLTIQCQVDSQVTMMFWYRQQPGQSLTLIATANQGSEATYESGFVIDKFPISRPNLTFSTLTVSNMSPEDSSIYLCSVAADTNTEAFFGQGTRLTVV.

This clonotype was picked up many times. The V and J genes are TRBV7-9 and TRBJ2-7; 7 nucleotides agree with TRBD2. This CDR3 spans 15 amino acids. Germline-derived CDR1 and CDR2 are SEHNR and FQNEAQ (reference sequence). V lost 2 bases, J lost 0 bases, and 4 bases stayed unmatched. In nucleotides, the CDR3 is TGTGCCAGCAGCTTACCCGGGAGGCCCTCCTACGAGCAGTACTTC. Its translation: CASSLPGRPSYEQYF.

The sample holds many counts of this clonotype. The chain joins TRBV28 to TRBJ1-5; D unclear. Trimming removed 1 base from V and 5 bases from J, with 15 bases in between. Germline lookup yields CDR1 MDHEN and CDR2 SYDVKM. There are 16 residues in the CDR3. In DNA, the CDR3 is TGTGCCAGCAGTTTATACGGGAGTGGCGGTTATCAGCCCCAGCATTTT. Its protein is CASSLYGSGGYQPQHF. Full variable domain (outside the CDR3, taken from reference TRBV28 and TRBJ1-5): DVKVTQSSRYLVKRTGEKVFLECVQDMDHENMFWYRQDPGLGLRLIYFSYDVKMKEKGDIPEGYSVSREKKERFSLILESASTNQTSMYLCASSLYGSGGYQPQHFGDGTRLSIL.

This clonotype was recorded at least ten times. The V gene is TRBV24-1, the J gene TRBJ2-3, with D hard to call. V shed 9 bases and J shed 1 base, with 10 bases lying between them. CDR3 length equals 13 residues. The V gene's germline CDR1 is KGHDR and CDR2 SFDVKD. The DNA of the CDR3 is TGTGCCACCGGTCCTGAACGCACAGATACGCAGTATTTT. Its protein product is CATGPERTDTQYF.

This clonotype has a count of ten or more. This rearrangement joins TRBV28 to TRBJ2-2, with 8 bases matching TRBD2. Germline CDR1 and CDR2: MDHEN and SYDVKM. CDR3 length: 15 residues. The V and J ends lost 4 bases and 4 bases, in that order; junction bases with no gene match: 5. The CDR3 loop reads CASSYPGLGTGELFF. In DNA form, the CDR3 reads TGTGCCAGCAGTTATCCGGGACTAGGCACCGGGGAGCTGTTTTTT.

Ten or more counts support this clonotype. V gene TRBV19 combines with J gene TRBJ2-1; maybe TRBD2 (6 bases). The J call could be wrong; TRBJ2-5 is a better fit for the DNA end. The CDR3 contains 14 residues. From germline, CDR1 is LNHDA and CDR2 SQIVND (reference sequence). CDR3: CASSPPGVEETQYF. The CDR3 DNA reads TGTGCCAGTAGCCCTCCGGGGGTAGAGGAGACCCAGTACTTC.

This clonotype came up many times. V usage is TRBV7-3 and J usage is TRBJ2-1, with 12 positions matching TRBD2. The trim removed 0 bases at V and 9 bases at J, leaving 9 bases unmatched. CDR1 and CDR2 (germline): SGHTA, FQGTGA. The CDR3 length is 17 residues. The CDR3 sequence is CASSLTRASGRGSEQFF. The CDR3 nucleotides are TGTGCCAGCAGCTTAACTAGGGCTAGCGGGAGGGGCAGTGAGCAGTTCTTC.

The chain has TRBV15 and TRBJ2-5; the D gene is possibly TRBD1 (5 bases). This CDR3 comprises 12 residues. CDR1 is LNHNV and CDR2 is YYDKDF in the germline V gene (reference sequence). Trimming shortened V by 2 bases and J by 12 bases, and 13 bases separated the two germline ends. Here the CDR3 reads CATSRPGQGKYF. The CDR3 DNA sequence: TGTGCCACCAGCAGACCTGGACAAGGGAAGTACTTC.

This clonotype appeared many times. The gene calls are TRBV6-1 and TRBJ2-1; 8 nucleotides match TRBD2. The V segment lost 6 bases and the J segment 5 bases; nucleotides outside the gene matches: 9. CDR3 length: 15 amino acids. Germline assignment: CDR1 MNHNS and CDR2 SASEGT. Here the CDR3 reads CASRSTGLVDNEQFF. The CDR3 nucleotides are TGTGCCAGCAGATCTACGGGACTAGTAGACAATGAGCAGTTCTTC.

For this clonotype: A read error may be the cause here, since a much bigger clone is one base away. This rearrangement joins TRBV12-3 or TRBV12-4 to TRBJ2-3, with 10 bases matching TRBD1. CDR3 length: 16 amino acids. CDR3 sequence: CASSSTDRGHMDTHYF. CDR3 DNA sequence: TGTGCCAGCAGTTCCACTGACAGGGGGCACATGGATACGCATTATTTT.

The chain has TRBV2 and TRBJ2-3; the match to TRBD2 covers 9 bases. The J call is in doubt because the DNA end fits TRBJ2-5 better. The germline CDR1 and CDR2 sequences are SNHLY and FYNNEI. The CDR3 is 17 amino acids. DNA for the CDR3: TGTGCCAGCAGCCAAGTTGCCGCGGGAGGGGGCGGCGAGACCCAGTACTTC. It encodes CASSQVAAGGGGETQYF.

The chain has TRBV19 and TRBJ2-2; D uncertain. V shed 2 bases and J shed 0 bases, with 7 bases lying between them. The CDR3 covers 15 residues. CDR1 is LNHDA, CDR2 SQIVND, per germline (reference sequence). The CDR3 loop is CASSIMAANTGELFF. Written as DNA, the CDR3 is TGTGCCAGTAGTATAATGGCAGCGAACACCGGGGAGCTGTTTTTT.

Worth noting for this clonotype: A much larger clone is a single base away; this may be a read error. The rearrangement uses TRBV11-3 and TRBJ1-2; D is unclear. Germline CDR1 reads SGHNT; CDR2 reads YENEEA. CDR3 length: 12 amino acids. Here the CDR3 DNA reads TGTGCCGGCAGCGCGACTCAGAAGGGCTACACCTTC. Its protein product is CAGSATQKGYTF.

As to this clonotype: A far larger clone is one nucleotide away, so this likely arose from a read error. The chain is built from TRBV28 and TRBJ2-2; D tentatively reads TRBD1 or TRBD2 (5 bases each). The germline gives CDR1 MDHEN, CDR2 SYDVKM. The CDR3 is made up of 12 amino acids. V was clipped by 9 bases and J by 5 bases, with 10 bases between them. The CDR3 region is CARGDLTGELFF. In nucleotides, the CDR3 is TGTGCCAGGGGGGACCTGACCGGGGAGCTGTTTTTT. The variable domain in full, with the rest retrieved from reference TRBV28 and TRBJ2-2, is DVKVTQSSRYLVKRTGEKVFLECVQDMDHENMFWYRQDPGLGLRLIYFSYDVKMKEKGDIPEGYSVSREKKERFSLILESASTNQTSMYLCARGDLTGELFFGEGSRLTVL.

This clonotype was detected many times. V gene TRBV12-3 or TRBV12-4 combines with J gene TRBJ2-5, with D maybe TRBD2 (6 bases). The CDR3 has 14 residues. V gave up 7 bases and J gave up 1 base, with 13 bases separating them. The CDR3 coding sequence is TGTGCCAGCATGGGGGGAGCGGCCCAAGAGACCCAGTACTTC. Encoded protein: CASMGGAAQETQYF.

This clonotype was detected many times. J is TRBJ2-1 and V is TRBV2; D is perhaps TRBD2 (6 bases). The ends were cut back, 8 bases at V and 3 bases at J, with 14 bases in the middle. CDR3 length: 14 residues. Germline loops: CDR1 SNHLY, CDR2 FYNNEI. The CDR3 DNA reads TGTGCCAGCCGAACCAGCGGGCTCTACAATGAGCAGTTCTTC. Translated, it gives CASRTSGLYNEQFF.

This clonotype has a count of ten or more. The CDR3 DNA is TGTGCCAGCAGTTTAAGGCATAGCAATCAGCCCCAGCATTTT. As protein: CASSLRHSNQPQHF. The V gene is TRBV12-3 or TRBV12-4, the J gene TRBJ1-5, with no clear D. The CDR3 sequence is 14 residues long. V lost 2 bases and J 0 bases, leaving 5 bases between the germline ends.

There are many counts of this clonotype. V is TRBV6-1 and J is TRBJ1-6; D is undetermined. The CDR3 has 14 residues. CDR1 and CDR2 (germline): MNHNS, SASEGT. V was shortened by 5 bases and J by 2 bases, with 7 bases between the two germline ends. Written as DNA, the CDR3 is TGTGCCAGCAGTCTGTCGGCCTATAATTCACCCCTCCACTTT. It translates to CASSLSAYNSPLHF.

The chain carries TRBV2 and TRBJ2-7; 7 nucleotides line up with TRBD1. This CDR3 region has 13 residues. The germline V gene has CDR1 SNHLY and CDR2 FYNNEI. The trim removed 8 bases at V and 3 bases at J, leaving 7 bases unmatched. The CDR3 nucleotides are TGTGCCAGCCAACCCCAGGGGGACTACGAGCAGTACTTC. Protein: CASQPQGDYEQYF.

The chain links TRBV4-1 to TRBJ2-7; 8 bases are shared with TRBD2. The length of the CDR3 is 19 residues. The trim removed 1 base at V and 3 bases at J, leaving 17 bases unmatched. Per the germline V gene, CDR1 is MGHRA and CDR2 is YSYEKL. The CDR3 nucleotides are TGCGCCAGCAGCCAAGTCGCAGTGGAGGCGGGGGGCTCAGGCTACGAGCAGTACTTC. It yields the protein CASSQVAVEAGGSGYEQYF.